Shown below are 27 T cell receptor beta chains from a single sample sequenced in a study of T cells in women clearing cervical HPV infection. Some clones are missing from TCRdb's copy, which holds only in-frame ones; the method was immunoSEQ multiplex PCR. The sample table includes roughly 20,000 clones. The sample taken for sequencing was blood buffy coat. All receptors come from a woman aged 18 to 75 with a cervical HPV16 infection that either progressed to CIN3+ or cleared (not recorded which).

Worth noting for this clone: The CDR3 end lies 3 residues beyond the end of the read and is filled in from the germline J gene. The rearrangement links TRBV9 to TRBJ2-7, with 9 bases fitting TRBD1. The CDR3 is 14 residues long. The ends lost 3 bases at V and 5 bases at J; junction bases unmatched: 6. CDR1 is SGDLS and CDR2 is YYNGEE in the germline V gene. The CDR3 loop is CASSALTGGDEQYF. CDR3 bases read: TGTGCCAGCAGCGCCTTGACAGGGGGGGACGAG. The whole variable domain, filled in from reference TRBV9 and TRBJ2-7, reads DSGVTQTPKHLITATGQRVTLRCSPRSGDLSVYWYQQSLDQGLQFLIQYYNGEERAKGNILERFSAQQFPDLHSELNLSSLELGDSALYFCASSALTGGDEQYFGPGTRLTVT.

On this clone itself: The read terminates 3 residues before the CDR3 end, so the remaining end is supplied by the germline J gene. The chain employs TRBV30 and TRBJ2-6; 7 positions match TRBD1. Germline V lookup: CDR1 GTSNPN, CDR2 SVGIG (reference sequence). The junction had 5 bases not matched to a gene; V was cut back by 2 bases and J by 4 bases. The CDR3 spans 15 residues. The CDR3 bases that were read are TGTGCCTGGAGTTCCGGACAGGCAGGGGCCAACGTC. Amino acid sequence: CAWSSGQAGANV. The entire CDR3 protein is CAWSSGQAGANVLTF.

Comments on this clone: The sequence runs out 3 residues before the end of the CDR3; the remainder is reconstructed from the germline J gene. The rearrangement joins TRBV5-6 to TRBJ2-7; 8 bases map to TRBD1. Germline V CDR1 and CDR2: SGHDT, YYEEEE. CDR3 size: 14 residues. The trim removed 3 bases at V and 4 bases at J, leaving 6 bases unmatched. The CDR3 sequence: CASSWDRTPYEQYF. The DNA read from the CDR3 is TGTGCCAGCAGCTGGGACAGGACCCCTTACGAG. Looking up the rest from reference TRBV5-6 and TRBJ2-7 gives the full variable domain: DAGVTQSPTHLIKTRGQQVTLRCSPKSGHDTVSWYQQALGQGPQFIFQYYEEEERQRGNFPDRFSGHQFPNYSSELNVNALLLGDSALYLCASSWDRTPYEQYFGPGTRLTVT.

Of note for this clone: An end of the junction does not agree with germline; a read error may underlie this. Partial CDR3 DNA: TGTGCTAGCAGCCGCGGACTAGCGGGGCAAGAGACC. It encodes CASSRGLAGQET. The entire CDR3 is CASSRGLAGQETQYF. The rearrangement links TRBV7-7 to TRBJ2-5; 12 nucleotides agree with TRBD2. Read sequence stops 3 residues before the CDR3 end, and the germline J gene provides the missing end. There are 15 residues in the CDR3. Germline V gene sequence: CDR1 SSHAT, CDR2 FNYEAQ (reference sequence).

As concerns this clone: The CDR3 end falls 3 residues outside the read, so it is completed with the germline J gene. J is TRBJ2-5 and V is TRBV6-1; 11 nucleotides align to TRBD2. Germline values: CDR1 MNHNS, CDR2 SASEGT. The CDR3 consists of 15 residues. J gave up 5 bases and V 0 bases, and 2 bases lay outside the gene matches. CDR3 amino acids: CASSEALAGVETQYF. CDR3 DNA (partial): TGTGCCAGCAGTGAAGCACTAGCGGGGGTGGAGACC.

A note on this clone: Read data end 3 residues before the CDR3 end; the end is taken from the germline J gene. The chain links TRBV30 to TRBJ1-1, with D possibly TRBD1 on 5 matching bases. With 2 bases removed from V and 3 bases from J, the gap between germline ends came to 19 bases. Germline V CDR1 and CDR2: GTSNPN, SVGIG (reference sequence). The CDR3 has 16 residues. The covered CDR3 bases are TGTGCCTGGAGTCTGGGGGGTTTTGCCGGGGACACTGAA. It specifies CAWSLGGFAGDTE. The whole CDR3 sequence reads CAWSLGGFAGDTEAFF.

Regarding this clone: From the germline J gene comes the end of the CDR3, since the read stops 3 residues before it. The V and J genes are TRBV6-1 and TRBJ2-5; perhaps TRBD2 as D (6 bases). Per the germline V gene, CDR1 is MNHNS and CDR2 is SASEGT. The CDR3 has 16 residues. Trimming left V 0 bases short and J 1 base short, with 12 bases between. The sequenced CDR3 bases are TGTGCCAGCAGTGAAGCGCTTCGGGGGATCCAAGAGACC. It encodes CASSEALRGIQET. The complete CDR3 sequence is CASSEALRGIQETQYF.

Turning to this clone: The read falls 3 residues short of the CDR3 end, and the missing part is taken from the germline J gene. The V call is TRBV11-2, the J call TRBJ1-1; D is unclear. Trimming removed 4 bases at V and 4 bases at J, with 7 bases between. The germline gives CDR1 SGHAT, CDR2 FQNNGV. This CDR3 is built from 12 residues. The covered CDR3 bases are TGTGCCAGCAGCTCCGCAGGCACTGAA. Translated, it gives CASSSAGTE. In full, the CDR3 is CASSSAGTEAFF.

About this clone: Read sequence stops 3 residues before the CDR3 end, and the germline J gene provides the missing end. V and J are TRBV2 and TRBJ2-5; 7 nucleotides line up with TRBD2. This CDR3 region has 13 residues. Germline assignment: CDR1 SNHLY and CDR2 FYNNEI. This CDR3 reads CAISGEVADTQYF. The CDR3 bases that were read are TGTGCCATCAGCGGGGAGGTGGCGGATACC.

CDR3 loop: CASSVSGLYQETQYF. CDR3 DNA, as far as it was read: TGTGCCAGCAGCGTGAGCGGCTTGTACCAAGAGACC. The chain couples TRBV9 to TRBJ2-5; perhaps TRBD2 as D (5 bases). The read comes to an end 3 residues before the CDR3 does, leaving the germline J gene to fill in the end. Germline V gene data show CDR1 as SGDLS and CDR2 as YYNGEE. Trimming removed 2 bases from V and 0 bases from J, with 11 bases in between. The CDR3 consists of 15 residues. Together with reference TRBV9 and TRBJ2-5, the CDR3 gives the full variable domain: DSGVTQTPKHLITATGQRVTLRCSPRSGDLSVYWYQQSLDQGLQFLIQYYNGEERAKGNILERFSAQQFPDLHSELNLSSLELGDSALYFCASSVSGLYQETQYFGPGTRLLVL.

Of note for this clone: The missing CDR3 end, 3 residues past where the read stops, is filled in from the germline J gene. The chain combines TRBV7-2 with TRBJ1-2; weak D call: TRBD1 (6 bases). CDR1 is SGHTA, CDR2 FQGNSA, per germline. The CDR3 covers 14 residues. This chain's CDR3 is CASNLGGGPYDYTF. CDR3 DNA, as far as it was read: TGTGCCAGCAACCTAGGGGGAGGGCCTTACGAC.

As concerns this clone: The CDR3 is cut off 3 residues early in the read; its end comes from the germline J gene. The chain is built from TRBV20-1 and TRBJ2-6; weak D call: TRBD2 (6 bases). Trimming took off 6 bases at V and 4 bases at J, with 16 bases between the two ends. This CDR3 region has 15 residues. Germline CDR1 reads DFQATT; CDR2 reads SNEGSKA (reference sequence). CDR3 residues: CSAGTGAAGANVLTF. The DNA read from the CDR3 is TGCAGTGCCGGAACGGGAGCGGCGGGGGCCAACGTC.

With regard to this clone: The CDR3 goes on 3 residues after the read ends, and that part is filled in from the germline J gene. The V call is TRBV6-2 or TRBV6-3, the J call TRBJ1-2; D is unresolved. This CDR3 comprises 14 residues. Germline values: CDR1 MNHEY, CDR2 SVGEGT. This CDR3 reads CASSYAGGPRDYTF. The sequenced part of the CDR3 DNA is TGTGCCAGCAGTTACGCGGGAGGGCCGCGGGAC.

To note about this clone: The CDR3 end is not reached by the read, which stops 3 residues before it; the germline J gene fills it in. V and J are TRBV5-4 and TRBJ2-1, with 8 nucleotides matching TRBD2. V was pared by 0 bases and J by 5 bases, with 4 bases of the junction left unmatched. Germline V gives CDR1 SGHNT, CDR2 YYREEE (reference sequence). There are 15 residues in the CDR3. The CDR3 is CASSLGAGEHNEQFF. The CDR3 DNA, read in part, is TGTGCCAGCAGCTTGGGAGCGGGGGAACACAATGAG.

Points on this clone: An end of the junction does not agree with germline; a read error may underlie this. The CDR3 bases that were read are TGTACCAGCAGTGAACCGGGGGACAGGGGGCGGAGGAGGTACGAG. Protein product: CTSSEPGDRGRRRYE. The whole CDR3 sequence is CTSSEPGDRGRRRYEQYF. The gene calls are TRBV6-1 and TRBJ2-7; TRBD1 agrees at 12 bases. The sequence runs out 3 residues before the end of the CDR3; the remainder is reconstructed from the germline J gene. CDR1 and CDR2 from the germline V gene are MNHNS and SASEGT. The CDR3 runs to 18 residues.

Comments on this clone: The sequenced fragment ends 3 residues before the CDR3 boundary, so the rest is inferred from the germline J gene. The V call is TRBV28, the J call TRBJ2-7, with D tentatively TRBD2 (5 bases). This CDR3 has 15 amino acids. V lost 3 bases, J lost 4 bases, and 16 bases lay in between. Germline V lookup: CDR1 MDHEN, CDR2 SYDVKM. The CDR3 reads CASSLAGGPRYEQYF. The CDR3 bases that were read are TGTGCCAGCAGTTTGGCTGGCGGGCCTAGGTACGAG.

For this clone: The CDR3 is cut off 3 residues early in the read; its end comes from the germline J gene. The V gene is TRBV20-1, the J gene TRBJ1-5; the D gene is possibly TRBD1 (6 bases). The CDR3 sequence is 15 residues long. From germline, CDR1 is DFQATT and CDR2 SNEGSKA (reference sequence). The ends were cut back, 2 bases at V and 6 bases at J, with 17 bases in the middle. This CDR3 is CSARSGGGLSQPQHF. Partial CDR3 DNA: TGCAGTGCTAGATCTGGGGGGGGGCTTAGTCAGCCC.

In regard to this clone: The CDR3 end falls 3 residues outside the read, so it is completed with the germline J gene. The chain carries TRBV20-1 and TRBJ2-1, with 9 bases identical to TRBD2. This CDR3 is 13 amino acids long. Germline CDR1 DFQATT, CDR2 SNEGSKA (reference sequence). V was clipped by 5 bases and J by 7 bases; unmatched bases: 6. The DNA read from the CDR3 is TGCAGTGCTGGGACTAGCTCGTATAATGAG. Encoded protein: CSAGTSSYNE. The full CDR3 is CSAGTSSYNEQFF.

The CDR3 loop is CSARRSWAGSSTDTQYF. The sequenced CDR3 bases are TGCAGTGCTAGACGGTCCTGGGCGGGTTCTAGCACAGATACG. This sequence joins TRBV20-1 and TRBJ2-3; D is possibly TRBD2 (5 bases). Sequencing ends 3 residues short of the CDR3 end; the germline J gene provides the rest. V lost 2 bases, J lost 0 bases, and 18 bases lay in between. The CDR3 consists of 17 residues. Germline loops: CDR1 DFQATT, CDR2 SNEGSKA (reference sequence).

To note about this clone: The read finishes 3 residues shy of the CDR3 end, and the germline J gene is used to complete it. The V gene is TRBV19, the J gene TRBJ2-7; D is unclear. Trimming shortened V by 1 base and J by 2 bases, and 6 bases separated the two germline ends. CDR1 is LNHDA, CDR2 SQIVND, per germline (reference sequence). The length of the CDR3 is 13 residues. Partial CDR3 DNA: TGTGCCAGTAGTATAGCCGCGGCCTACGAG. Encoded protein: CASSIAAAYE. Given in full, the CDR3 is CASSIAAAYEQYF.

Concerning this clone: The read ends 3 residues shy of where the CDR3 ends; the end is completed using the germline J gene. The V call is TRBV7-6, the J call TRBJ1-1; D not certain. The CDR3 extends over 15 amino acids. Germline assignment: CDR1 SGHVS and CDR2 FNYEAQ. The V end was cut by 2 bases, the J end by 1 base, with 11 bases between. The CDR3 is CASSLYLNWNTEAFF. CDR3 DNA, as far as it was read: TGTGCCAGCAGCTTATATCTTAACTGGAACACTGAA.

A word on this clone: The read terminates 3 residues before the CDR3 end, so the remaining end is supplied by the germline J gene. The chain employs TRBV5-1 and TRBJ1-2, with D maybe TRBD1 (5 bases). The germline gives CDR1 SGHRS, CDR2 YFSETQ. CDR3 length equals 15 residues. Trimming removed 4 bases at V and 4 bases at J, with 17 bases between. The chain's CDR3 is CASSPGRGERYGYTF. The part of the CDR3 DNA that was read is TGCGCCAGCAGCCCCGGGAGGGGCGAACGCTATGGC.

To note about this clone: The sequenced fragment ends 3 residues before the CDR3 boundary, so the rest is inferred from the germline J gene. The chain carries TRBV7-3 and TRBJ2-7; 10 bases fit TRBD1. Per the germline V gene, CDR1 is SGHTA and CDR2 is FQGTGA. Trimming took 4 bases from V and 4 from J; bases not matched to a gene: 1. This CDR3 has 13 residues. CDR3 region: CASSWTGGYEQYF. CDR3 bases read: TGTGCCAGCAGCTGGACAGGGGGGTACGAG.

CDR3 DNA, as far as it was read: TGTGCCAGCTCACCCCAACCACAGACAGGGGAAAATTCACCC. The encoded protein is CASSPQPQTGENSP. The CDR3 reads in full as CASSPQPQTGENSPLHF. The genes are TRBV18 and TRBJ1-6; the match to TRBD1 covers 8 bases. The read terminates 3 residues ahead of where the CDR3 ends, so the germline J gene completes it. This CDR3 is 17 amino acids long. Per the germline V gene, CDR1 is KGHSH and CDR2 is LQKENI. V lost 3 bases, J lost 7 bases, and 11 bases stayed unmatched.

A word on this clone: The CDR3 end falls 3 residues outside the read, so it is completed with the germline J gene. The V and J genes are TRBV7-9 and TRBJ2-7, with TRBD2 identical over 7 bases. V lost 7 bases to trimming and J lost 6 bases; unmatched junction nucleotides: 12. CDR1 is SEHNR and CDR2 is FQNEAQ in the germline V gene (reference sequence). CDR3 length equals 14 residues. CDR3 DNA, as far as it was read: TGTGCCAGCACGGGGAGACTAGCAGTTTCCGAG. Translation gives CASTGRLAVSE. The complete CDR3 protein is CASTGRLAVSEQYF.

For this clone: The observed sequence ends 3 residues before the CDR3 terminus, with the missing tail filled in from the germline J gene. This chain uses TRBV20-1 with TRBJ2-7, with D maybe TRBD2 (5 bases). Germline V lookup: CDR1 DFQATT, CDR2 SNEGSKA (reference sequence). V was trimmed by 0 bases and J by 0 bases, leaving 15 bases between them. CDR3 length: 16 amino acids. CDR3 loop: CSARDRVASYSYEQYF. The CDR3 bases that were read are TGCAGTGCTAGAGATCGGGTGGCTAGCTACTCCTACGAG.

The part of the CDR3 DNA that was read is TGTGCCAGCAGCTTCGGCAGGGATGGCTACGAG. Protein: CASSFGRDGYE. The full CDR3 sequence reads CASSFGRDGYEQYF. The chain has TRBV11-2 and TRBJ2-7; a possible D gene is TRBD1 (5 bases). The read gets to within 3 residues of the CDR3 end, and the germline J gene fills in the rest. CDR3 size: 14 residues. The germline gives CDR1 SGHAT, CDR2 FQNNGV. The germline V and J ends were trimmed by 3 bases and 3 bases, with 12 bases remaining between them. The full variable domain, completed using reference TRBV11-2 and TRBJ2-7, is EAGVAQSPRYKIIEKRQSVAFWCNPISGHATLYWYQQILGQGPKLLIQFQNNGVVDDSQLPKDRFSAERLKGVDSTLKIQPAKLEDSAVYLCASSFGRDGYEQYFGPGTRLTVT.